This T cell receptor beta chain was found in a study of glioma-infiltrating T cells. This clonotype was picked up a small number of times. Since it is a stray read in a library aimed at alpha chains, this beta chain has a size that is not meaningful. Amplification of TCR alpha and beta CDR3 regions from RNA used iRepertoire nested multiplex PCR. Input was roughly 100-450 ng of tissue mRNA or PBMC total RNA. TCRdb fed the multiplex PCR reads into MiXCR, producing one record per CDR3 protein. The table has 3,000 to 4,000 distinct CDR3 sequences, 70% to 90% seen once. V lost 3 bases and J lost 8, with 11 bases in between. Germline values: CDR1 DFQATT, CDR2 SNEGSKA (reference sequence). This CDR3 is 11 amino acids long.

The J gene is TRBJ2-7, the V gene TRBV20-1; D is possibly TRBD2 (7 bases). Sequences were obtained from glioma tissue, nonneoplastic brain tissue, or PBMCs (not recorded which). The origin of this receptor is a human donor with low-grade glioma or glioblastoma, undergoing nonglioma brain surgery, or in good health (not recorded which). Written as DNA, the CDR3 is TGCAGTGCTAGTGCGGGGGCTCAGCAGTACTTC. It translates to CSASAGAQQYF.